These T cell receptor beta chains were read from a single sample in a study of T-cell reconstitution after alpha-beta-depleted transplantation in children. TCRdb analysed the PCR reads with MiXCR anew, one entry per CDR3 protein. The sample holds roughly 420,000 distinct CDR3 sequences; roughly 17% are singletons and the top ten take roughly 29%. Sequencing used PBMCs, mostly from graft donor cells, obtained 360 days after TCRalphabeta/CD19-depleted stem cell transplant. These receptors came from a boy under two years old who had a stem cell transplant for Wiskott-Aldrich syndrome, so the T cells may come from the graft donor. Each CDR3 is given with its conserved first and last residue. Each record gives: V gene, clone size, D gene, J gene, CDR3 DNA, CDR3 protein. A D gene is named only where the DNA matches it firmly. Expanded clones are given a class, and other clones once, few, many or no size at all.

TRBV28	.	.	TRBJ2-1	TGTGCCAGCAGCCCGCTTCCCACCCGGGATGAGCAGTTCTTC	CASSPLPTRDEQFF
TRBV12-3/TRBV12-4	few	TRBD1	TRBJ1-6	TGTGCCAGCAGCCAACCCGGGACAGGCCCGGATAATTCACCCCTCCACTTT	CASSQPGTGPDNSPLHF
TRBV2	once	.	TRBJ2-3	TGTGCCAGCGGGGACGACCTCGGACAGAGCCGCACAGATACGCAGTATTTT	CASGDDLGQSRTDTQYF
TRBV5-1	.	.	TRBJ2-5	TGCGCCAGCAGCTTAGGCCCAGCCCAGTACTTC	CASSLGPAQYF
TRBV12-3/TRBV12-4	.	.	TRBJ1-5	TGTGCCAGCAGTTGGCGACAGCCCAATCAGCCCCAGCATTTT	CASSWRQPNQPQHF
TRBV11-1	.	TRBD2	TRBJ2-1	TGTGCCAGCAGCCCCCCCAAGGGGAGCGGGAGTCCCTACAATGAGCAGTTCTTC	CASSPPKGSGSPYNEQFF
TRBV10-3	few	TRBD2	TRBJ2-1	TGTGCCATCAGAGCCAGGACTAGCGGAGCCTACAATGAGCAGTTCTTC	CAIRARTSGAYNEQFF
TRBV5-1	.	.	TRBJ2-2	TGCGCCAGCAGCTTGGACTTCTTCACCGGGGAGCTGTTTTTT	CASSLDFFTGELFF
TRBV4-1	few	.	TRBJ2-7	TGCGCCAGCAGCCAAGCAGTAGGGTTACGATACGAGCAGTACTTC	CASSQAVGLRYEQYF
TRBV27	few	TRBD1	TRBJ1-1	TGTGCCAGCAGTCCGAGCGGGACAGCTGCGAAACCTATGAACACTGAAGCTTTCTTT	CASSPSGTAAKPMNTEAFF
TRBV28	few	TRBD1	TRBJ1-5	TGTGCCAGCAGGGGACAGGCCTATCGGCCCCAGCATTTT	CASRGQAYRPQHF
TRBV18	.	TRBD1	TRBJ2-7	TGTGCCAGCTCACCATTACAGGGGTCCTACGAGCAGTACTTC	CASSPLQGSYEQYF
TRBV12-3/TRBV12-4	many	TRBD1	TRBJ2-4	TGTGCCAGCAGTTACCGGGACAGGGATATCATTCAGTACTTC	CASSYRDRDIIQYF
TRBV12-3/TRBV12-4	few	TRBD1	TRBJ1-4	TGTGCCAGCAGTTCATACAGGACAGGAACTAATGAAAAACTGTTTTTT	CASSSYRTGTNEKLFF
TRBV2	few	.	TRBJ2-3	TGTGCCAGTCCCAGGAAGGTCGGAGCAGGGTCGCAGTATTTT	CASPRKVGAGSQYF
TRBV28	few	TRBD2	TRBJ2-5	TGTGCCAGCAGTTTAATGGCGGGGGGGCGGGGGACCCAGTACTTC	CASSLMAGGRGTQYF
TRBV12-3/TRBV12-4	.	.	TRBJ1-1	TGTGCCAGCAGGTCCGTCACTGAAGCTTTCTTT	CASRSVTEAFF
TRBV4-1	.	TRBD1	TRBJ1-1	TGCGCCAGCATAGACAGGGCAGAGGGCACTGAAGCTTTCTTT	CASIDRAEGTEAFF
TRBV20-1	.	.	TRBJ2-7	TGCAGTGCTAGAACTCTAGCGAACGAGCAGTACTTC	CSARTLANEQYF
TRBV29-1	many	TRBD1	TRBJ2-1	TGCAGCGCGGAGGGACAGGGCGCGGGTGAGCAGTTCTTC	CSAEGQGAGEQFF
TRBV6-2/TRBV6-3	many	.	TRBJ2-1	TGTGCCAGCAGTCGGACATCCCTGAGGCACAATGAGCAGTTCTTC	CASSRTSLRHNEQFF
TRBV7-9	.	TRBD1	TRBJ2-7	TGTGCCAGCAGCTTAGCAAGGACAGGATTGCACTCCTACGAGCAGTACTTC	CASSLARTGLHSYEQYF
TRBV15	medium-sized	TRBD2	TRBJ2-1	TGTGCCACCAGCAGAGATGGGAGGGTTTACAATGAGCAGTTCTTC	CATSRDGRVYNEQFF
TRBV28	few	TRBD1	TRBJ2-7	TGTGCCAGCAGTTACCCTACTGACAGGGACGAGCAGTACTTC	CASSYPTDRDEQYF
TRBV7-9	.	.	TRBJ1-2	TGTGCCATCCGAAATGGCTACACCTTC	CAIRNGYTF
TRBV20-1	.	.	TRBJ2-1	TGCAGTGCTAGAGAAGCGGGCTGGCCACTGATTGAGCAGTTCTTC	CSAREAGWPLIEQFF